This T cell receptor beta chain was sequenced for a study of cytomegalovirus exposure and HLA in healthy donors. With 60 Vbeta and 13 Jbeta primers, the PCR was carried out. Clones were read by immunoSEQ multiplex PCR, and TCRdb kept only the in-frame ones, dropping some. The table lists approximately 54,000 clones, more than 65% of them singletons. From germline, CDR1 is SGHAT and CDR2 FQNNGV. The trim removed 0 bases at V and 2 bases at J, leaving 3 bases unmatched. The CDR3 is made up of 15 amino acids. Material for sequencing was PBMCs. The receptor was isolated from a woman aged 18 to 35 in good health and CMV-seronegative. The chain joins TRBV11-2 to TRBJ1-2; 7 nucleotides match TRBD1. Here the CDR3 reads CASSLETGRNYGYTF. In DNA, the CDR3 is TGTGCCAGCAGCTTAGAGACAGGGCGGAACTATGGCTACACCTTC.